The rows below give T cell receptor beta chains drawn from one sample of a study of metastatic and nonmetastatic thyroid tumors. TCRdb re-clonotyped the PCR reads through MiXCR. Of about 20,000 clones listed, about 11% are singletons. Sequencing was performed on blood. The receptors here all came from a female donor with papillary thyroid cancer or a benign thyroid nodule (not recorded which). Some clones in this sample may be carry-over from other donors' samples. Each CDR3 is given with its conserved first and last residue. Each record gives: D gene, V gene, J gene, clone size, CDR3 protein, CDR3 DNA. A D gene is named only where the DNA matches it firmly. Clone size is given for some rows only: seen once, a few or many times, or a class if the clone is expanded.

-	TRBV2	TRBJ2-2	many	CASSDFRRKNTGELFF	TGTGCCAGCAGTGATTTTCGCCGGAAGAACACCGGGGAGCTGTTTTTT
TRBD2	TRBV19	TRBJ2-4	many	CASSTLPGLAGVGAKNIQYF	TGTGCCAGTAGTACACTTCCGGGACTAGCGGGAGTAGGAGCCAAAAACATTCAGTACTTC
-	TRBV12-3/TRBV12-4	TRBJ2-3	many	CASSLSAEGPDTQYF	TGTGCCAGCAGTTTATCAGCGGAGGGACCAGATACGCAGTATTTT
-	TRBV3-1	TRBJ2-5	many	CASSQRQGGETQYF	TGTGCCAGCAGCCAACGGCAGGGTGGAGAGACCCAGTACTTC
-	TRBV13	TRBJ2-7	-	CASSYGQRARGAEQYF	TGTGCCAGCAGCTACGGACAGAGGGCCCGAGGGGCGGAGCAGTACTTC
-	TRBV9	TRBJ2-3	few	CASSSPGGTDTQYF	TGTGCCAGCAGCTCCCCAGGTGGTACAGATACGCAGTATTTT
-	TRBV10-3	TRBJ1-5	many	CAISERGPKSFNSNQPQHF	TGTGCCATCAGTGAACGAGGGCCTAAATCCTTTAATAGCAATCAGCCCCAGCATTTT
-	TRBV19	TRBJ2-1	many	CASGPLRDGNEQFF	TGTGCCAGTGGTCCCCTTAGGGATGGGAATGAGCAGTTCTTC
-	TRBV24-1	TRBJ2-1	medium-sized	CATSVGERDEQFF	TGTGCCACCAGTGTCGGGGAACGGGATGAGCAGTTCTTC
-	TRBV28	TRBJ1-4	many	CASSIDRLGEEKLFF	TGTGCCAGCAGTATTGACAGGTTAGGAGAGGAAAAACTGTTTTTT
TRBD2	TRBV30	TRBJ2-1	many	CAWSPFTSGRNYNEQFF	TGTGCCTGGAGCCCCTTTACTAGCGGGAGGAACTACAATGAGCAGTTCTTC
-	TRBV30	TRBJ1-5	-	CAWSPGRVPGSNQPQHF	TGTGCCTGGAGCCCCGGTCGGGTACCGGGCAGCAATCAGCCCCAGCATTTT
-	TRBV20-1	TRBJ1-1	many	CSARDQGMRANTEAFF	TGCAGTGCTAGAGATCAGGGTATGAGGGCTAACACTGAAGCTTTCTTT
TRBD1	TRBV20-1	TRBJ1-1	many	CSARAGTGLRMNTEAFF	TGCAGTGCCCGAGCCGGGACAGGCCTTCGGATGAACACTGAAGCTTTCTTT
TRBD2	TRBV6-2/TRBV6-3	TRBJ2-1	medium-sized	CASSPIGRENYNEQFF	TGTGCCAGCAGCCCCATCGGGAGGGAAAACTACAATGAGCAGTTCTTC
-	TRBV6-2/TRBV6-3	TRBJ2-3	-	CASSYSGPDKQYF	TGTGCCAGCAGTTACTCCGGCCCAGATAAGCAGTATTTT
-	TRBV5-5	TRBJ1-2	once	CASSLARGANYGYTF	TGTGCCAGCAGCTTGGCCAGGGGAGCTAACTATGGCTACACCTTC
-	TRBV7-3	TRBJ2-3	many	CASSSLTGDTQYF	TGTGCCAGCAGCTCCCTGACAGGAGATACGCAGTATTTT
-	TRBV19	TRBJ2-3	-	CASSENSGPNLNTQYF	TGTGCCAGTAGTGAAAATAGCGGACCGAACCTGAATACGCAGTATTTT
TRBD1	TRBV20-1	TRBJ1-2	many	CSAKTGVFDYGYTF	TGCAGTGCTAAAACAGGGGTTTTTGACTATGGCTACACCTTC
TRBD1	TRBV4-2	TRBJ1-1	-	CASSPKYGTALNTEAFF	TGTGCCAGCAGCCCGAAATACGGGACAGCGTTGAACACTGAAGCTTTCTTT
-	TRBV30	TRBJ2-3	many	CAWSTQVGDTQYF	TGTGCCTGGAGTACCCAGGTTGGAGATACGCAGTATTTT
-	TRBV9	TRBJ2-5	many	CASSVGGPPGIGAQYF	TGTGCCAGCAGCGTAGGGGGACCGCCGGGAATTGGGGCCCAGTACTTC
-	TRBV5-1	TRBJ2-7	-	CASSLAGNSYEQYF	TGCGCCAGCAGCTTGGCAGGCAACTCCTACGAGCAGTACTTC
-	TRBV18	TRBJ2-7	few	CASSPPGPSYEQYF	TGTGCCAGCTCACCACCGGGACCATCCTACGAGCAGTACTTC
-	TRBV12-3/TRBV12-4	TRBJ1-5	medium-sized	CASRSEGQPQHF	TGTGCCAGCAGATCCGAGGGTCAGCCCCAGCATTTT
-	TRBV4-2	TRBJ2-2	many	CASSQDLGAGNTGELFF	TGTGCCAGCAGCCAAGATTTGGGTGCCGGGAACACCGGGGAGCTGTTTTTT
-	TRBV20-1	TRBJ2-1	many	CSARPRQRTYNEQFF	TGCAGTGCTAGACCCAGACAGCGTACCTACAATGAGCAGTTCTTC
-	TRBV7-2	TRBJ2-7	many	CASSPRAQSYEQYF	TGTGCCAGCAGCCCACGGGCCCAGTCCTACGAGCAGTACTTC
-	TRBV5-4	TRBJ1-2	-	CASSFRTESNGYTF	TGTGCCAGCAGCTTCCGGACAGAGTCCAATGGCTACACCTTC
-	TRBV30	TRBJ2-1	many	CAWSVMNEQFF	TGTGCCTGGAGTGTAATGAATGAGCAGTTCTTC
-	TRBV5-1	TRBJ2-7	many	CASSFIGAEQYF	TGCGCCAGCAGCTTTATCGGGGCCGAGCAGTACTTC
-	TRBV6-1	TRBJ2-5	medium-sized	CASSHDVQETQYF	TGTGCCAGCAGCCACGACGTACAAGAGACCCAGTACTTC
-	TRBV30	TRBJ1-5	many	CAWKGQSNQPQHF	TGTGCCTGGAAGGGTCAGAGCAATCAGCCCCAGCATTTT
-	TRBV6-2/TRBV6-3	TRBJ1-5	many	CASNNFRDRNQPQHF	TGTGCCAGCAATAACTTCCGGGACCGAAATCAGCCCCAGCATTTT
TRBD2	TRBV28	TRBJ2-7	few	CASRRGGDYDQYF	TGTGCCAGCAGACGCGGGGGGGATTACGATCAGTACTTC
-	TRBV20-1	TRBJ2-2	many	CSARQVTNTGELFF	TGCAGTGCTAGACAGGTCACGAACACCGGGGAGCTGTTTTTT
-	TRBV30	TRBJ2-7	many	CAWAGFSYEQYF	TGTGCCTGGGCAGGGTTCTCCTACGAGCAGTACTTC
-	TRBV14	TRBJ2-7	many	CASSRELRSSYEQYF	TGTGCCAGCAGCCGGGAACTTCGAAGCTCCTACGAGCAGTACTTC
-	TRBV6-1	TRBJ1-2	many	CATSRPGGYTF	TGTGCCACCAGCCGCCCAGGGGGCTACACCTTC
-	TRBV29-1	TRBJ2-1	many	CSVEGGGRGGYNEQFF	TGCAGCGTTGAAGGCGGAGGCAGGGGGGGGTACAATGAGCAGTTCTTC
TRBD2	TRBV20-1	TRBJ2-7	many	CSAAGLAEANEQYF	TGCAGTGCCGCAGGGCTAGCGGAAGCGAACGAGCAGTACTTC
TRBD2	TRBV13	TRBJ2-1	many	CASSHLAGDPYNEQFF	TGTGCCAGCAGTCATCTGGCGGGGGATCCTTACAATGAGCAGTTCTTC
-	TRBV2	TRBJ1-1	many	CASSWTPGTEAFF	TGTGCCAGCAGTTGGACCCCCGGCACTGAAGCTTTCTTT
-	TRBV6-5	TRBJ2-5	medium-sized	CASSYSGVSGQETQYF	TGTGCCAGCAGTTACTCAGGGGTGTCAGGCCAAGAGACCCAGTACTTC
TRBD1	TRBV20-1	TRBJ1-5	many	CSVVQGVNQPQHF	TGCAGTGTCGTACAGGGGGTCAATCAGCCCCAGCATTTT
TRBD2	TRBV28	TRBJ2-2	-	CASSLSRRTSYTGEMFF	TGTGCCAGCAGTTTATCCCGCCGGACTAGTTACACCGGGGAGATGTTCTTT
-	TRBV7-8	TRBJ2-1	many	CASSLGGTRGNEQFF	TGTGCCAGCAGCTTAGGCGGGACCCGCGGGAATGAGCAGTTCTTC
-	TRBV6-1	TRBJ2-3	medium-sized	CASSEDGGSTDTQYF	TGTGCCAGCAGTGAAGACGGCGGGAGCACAGATACGCAGTATTTT
TRBD2	TRBV3-1	TRBJ2-3	many	CASSDLAADTDTQYF	TGTGCCAGCAGCGACCTAGCGGCGGACACAGATACGCAGTATTTT
-	TRBV20-1	TRBJ2-7	many	CSARQGSYEQYF	TGCAGTGCTAGGCAGGGATCCTACGAGCAGTACTTC
TRBD2	TRBV10-1	TRBJ2-1	medium-sized	CASSGGSGGTNEQFF	TGCGCCAGCAGTGGGGGAAGCGGGGGTACTAATGAGCAGTTCTTC
TRBD1	TRBV29-1	TRBJ2-7	many	CSVGQPTKYEQYF	TGCAGCGTGGGACAGCCAACAAAATACGAGCAGTACTTC
-	TRBV15	TRBJ2-1	few	CATSRDQPRRGEQFF	TGTGCCACCAGCAGAGATCAACCGCGGCGGGGTGAGCAGTTCTTC
TRBD2	TRBV3-1	TRBJ2-5	medium-sized	CASSQGGPGGQETQYF	TGTGCCAGCAGCCAAGGTGGGCCGGGGGGGCAAGAGACCCAGTACTTC
-	TRBV7-9	TRBJ2-3	many	CASSLRSGPDTQYF	TGTGCCAGCAGCTTAAGGTCCGGTCCAGATACGCAGTATTTT
TRBD1	TRBV12-3/TRBV12-4	TRBJ1-2	-	CASSLAGGGYTF	TGTGCCAGCAGTTTGGCAGGGGGCGGCTACACCTTC